The clone carrying this TCR beta chain was recorded a few times. The entry originates in a study of T-cell reconstitution after alpha-beta-depleted transplantation in children. CDR3 length equals 15 residues. Using unique molecular identifiers, the investigators prepared the TCRbeta library. TCRdb analysed the PCR reads with MiXCR anew, one entry per CDR3 protein. The table has over 200,000 distinct CDR3 sequences, about 11% seen once. The source material was PBMCs, sampled before TCRalphabeta/CD19-depleted stem cell transplant. The chain has TRBV21-1 and TRBJ1-6; TRBD1 is the table's D call, not checked against the DNA. TRBV21-1 is annotated as a pseudogene. The source is a child under two years old with acute myeloid leukemia, due to receive a stem cell transplant. CDR3 sequence (DNA): TGTGCCAGCAGCGAGGGGGAACAGGAGAATTCACCCCTCCACTTT. This translates into CASSEGEQENSPLHF.